The rows below give T cell receptor beta chains drawn from one sample of a study of T cells in Graves' hyperthyroidism and ophthalmopathy. MiXCR, run by TCRdb on the multiplex PCR reads, gives a single entry per CDR3 protein. The sample contains 650,000 to 750,000 distinct CDR3 sequences, 11% to 15% of which appear only once. Sample: blood. The source is a woman between 18 and 29 years old with Graves' hyperthyroidism. CDR3s include the opening cysteine and the closing phenylalanine or tryptophan. The order of the fields is V gene, CDR3 length, clone size, J gene, D gene, CDR3 protein, CDR3 DNA. D genes are given only for firm matches. The size of a clone is reported for some rows only, either as once, few or many, or as a class for expanded clones.

TRBV6-6	15	few	TRBJ1-6	NA	CASSYSSQGSSPLHF	TGTGCCAGCAGTTACTCGAGCCAGGGATCTTCACCCCTCCACTTT
TRBV28	16	few	TRBJ2-7	TRBD1	CASSHFQGQGAYEQYF	TGTGCCAGCAGCCATTTCCAGGGACAGGGGGCCTACGAGCAGTACTTC
TRBV10-3	16	NA	TRBJ2-1	NA	CAISDPWASRGNEQFF	TGTGCCATCAGTGATCCCTGGGCTAGCCGGGGCAATGAGCAGTTCTTC
TRBV28	16	many	TRBJ1-4	NA	CASSPRTYSPNEKLFF	TGTGCCAGCAGTCCCCGGACGTACTCCCCTAATGAAAAACTGTTTTTT
TRBV11-2	17	many	TRBJ2-1	NA	CASSVTTGARTGDEQFF	TGTGCCAGCAGCGTCACCACCGGGGCGCGGACCGGCGATGAGCAGTTCTTC
TRBV11-3	16	many	TRBJ2-2	NA	CASSLGLVTNTGELFF	TGTGCCAGCAGCTTAGGATTGGTTACGAACACCGGGGAGCTGTTTTTT
TRBV7-9	15	few	TRBJ1-4	NA	CASSALGTSNEKLFF	TGTGCCAGCAGCGCGCTCGGGACTTCCAATGAAAAACTGTTTTTT
TRBV4-1	17	many	TRBJ2-3	TRBD2	CASSQGTLAGAADTQYF	TGCGCCAGCAGCCAAGGAACCTTAGCGGGAGCGGCAGATACGCAGTATTTT
TRBV11-2	16	many	TRBJ2-1	NA	CASRPLGSRLYNEQFF	TGTGCCAGCAGACCACTCGGGAGTCGGCTATACAATGAGCAGTTCTTC
TRBV5-1	14	few	TRBJ2-2	NA	CASSKGGRAGELFF	TGCGCCAGCAGCAAAGGGGGACGAGCCGGGGAGCTGTTTTTT
TRBV11-2	17	many	TRBJ2-3	TRBD1	CASSLGWDRPSTDTQYF	TGTGCCAGCAGCTTAGGTTGGGACAGACCTAGCACAGATACGCAGTATTTT
TRBV12-3/TRBV12-4	11	NA	TRBJ2-2	NA	CASSTHRALFF	TGTGCCAGCAGTACACACCGGGCCCTGTTTTTT
TRBV29-1	15	many	TRBJ2-3	TRBD2	CSVFLSGGRTDTQYF	TGCAGCGTTTTCTTGTCGGGGGGTCGCACAGATACGCAGTATTTT
TRBV20-1	14	many	TRBJ2-5	TRBD2	CSAREAGVEETQYF	TGCAGTGCTAGAGAAGCGGGAGTTGAGGAGACCCAGTACTTC
TRBV28	19	many	TRBJ2-3	NA	CASSPLAGVGQGGPDTQYF	TGTGCCAGCTCGCCACTAGCCGGGGTTGGGCAGGGAGGCCCAGATACGCAGTATTTT
TRBV6-1	17	many	TRBJ1-1	NA	CASSEALSLTKNTEAFF	TGTGCCAGCAGTGAAGCGCTCTCACTCACAAAGAACACTGAAGCTTTCTTT
TRBV11-2	13	NA	TRBJ2-1	NA	CASSLWAGDEQFF	TGTGCCAGCAGCTTATGGGCAGGGGATGAGCAGTTCTTC
TRBV7-3	15	many	TRBJ2-3	TRBD2	CASSLRSGTTDTQYF	TGTGCCAGCAGCTTACGGAGCGGGACTACAGATACGCAGTATTTT
TRBV4-1	14	NA	TRBJ1-6	NA	CASSQDWDNSPLHF	TGCGCCAGCAGCCAAGATTGGGATAATTCACCCCTCCACTTT
TRBV7-9	15	once	TRBJ1-1	NA	CANSLAGGAGTEAFF	TGTGCCAACAGCTTAGCTGGGGGAGCGGGCACTGAAGCTTTCTTT
TRBV6-1	17	NA	TRBJ2-7	NA	CASGHASVLSSSYEQYF	TGTGCCAGCGGGCACGCTTCTGTCTTGTCGAGCTCCTACGAGCAGTACTTC
TRBV5-1	15	many	TRBJ2-7	TRBD2	CASSFAGGTSYEQYF	TGCGCCAGCAGCTTTGCGGGAGGGACCTCCTACGAGCAGTACTTC
TRBV28	16	NA	TRBJ2-2	TRBD1	CASSSATGGITGELFF	TGTGCCAGCAGTTCCGCTACAGGGGGCATCACCGGGGAGCTGTTTTTT
TRBV5-1	16	few	TRBJ2-1	NA	CASSYVAEGTYNEQFF	TGCGCCAGCAGTTATGTAGCGGAAGGGACCTACAATGAGCAGTTCTTC
TRBV7-8	17	NA	TRBJ2-5	NA	CASSPLGFDSLQETQYF	TGTGCCAGCAGCCCATTGGGGTTTGACAGTCTCCAAGAGACCCAGTACTTC
TRBV10-2	14	NA	TRBJ2-2	TRBD1	CASRPGQTTGELFF	TGCGCCAGCAGGCCGGGACAGACCACCGGGGAGCTGTTTTTT
TRBV7-3	15	many	TRBJ2-1	NA	CASSLLGTSYNEQFF	TGTGCCAGCAGCTTATTAGGGACCTCCTACAATGAGCAGTTCTTC
TRBV15	14	few	TRBJ2-1	NA	CATSRVPGSDEQFF	TGTGCCACCAGCAGAGTCCCAGGGTCGGATGAGCAGTTCTTC
TRBV20-1	13	many	TRBJ2-5	NA	CSADDRQQETQYF	TGCAGTGCTGATGACAGGCAACAAGAGACCCAGTACTTC
TRBV19	13	NA	TRBJ1-1	NA	CASSMNRATEAFF	TGTGCCAGTAGTATGAACAGGGCCACTGAAGCTTTCTTT
TRBV6-1	13	many	TRBJ1-2	NA	CASREQGHDGYTF	TGTGCCAGCAGGGAACAGGGTCATGACGGCTACACCTTC
TRBV19	16	NA	TRBJ1-5	NA	CASSIFSTASNQPQHF	TGTGCCAGTAGTATTTTTAGTACCGCCAGCAATCAGCCCCAGCATTTT
TRBV19	18	NA	TRBJ2-4	TRBD2	CASSLLAGKSLAKNIQYF	TGTGCCAGTAGTCTACTAGCGGGAAAAAGTTTGGCCAAAAACATTCAGTACTTC
TRBV5-1	15	many	TRBJ2-1	NA	CASRATGSAYNEQFF	TGCGCCAGCAGAGCGACAGGCAGTGCCTACAATGAGCAGTTCTTC
TRBV7-8	15	few	TRBJ1-1	NA	CASSLSGYTNTEAFF	TGTGCCAGCAGCTTATCAGGTTATACGAACACTGAAGCTTTCTTT
TRBV4-1	17	NA	TRBJ2-1	TRBD2	CASSQKSHGRAGNEQFF	TGCGCCAGCAGCCAAAAGAGTCACGGGAGGGCGGGTAATGAGCAGTTCTTC
TRBV20-1	14	few	TRBJ1-1	TRBD1	CSPDETGPGTEAFF	TGCAGTCCCGATGAGACAGGGCCGGGCACTGAAGCTTTCTTT
TRBV6-2/TRBV6-3	18	many	TRBJ2-1	TRBD2	CASSYSITMREGRNEQFF	TGTGCCAGCAGTTACTCGATCACAATGCGGGAGGGGAGGAATGAGCAGTTCTTC
TRBV7-2	13	many	TRBJ2-3	NA	CASSNRVTDTQYF	TGTGCCAGCAGCAACAGGGTCACAGATACGCAGTATTTT
TRBV29-1	13	NA	TRBJ2-3	NA	CSVAGSSTDTQYF	TGCAGCGTCGCCGGCTCTAGCACAGATACGCAGTATTTT
TRBV2	14	many	TRBJ2-2	TRBD2	CASMRERNTGELFF	TGTGCCAGCATGCGGGAGAGGAACACCGGGGAGCTGTTTTTT
TRBV9	16	many	TRBJ2-7	NA	CASSVGAGPNFYEQYF	TGTGCCAGCAGCGTTGGAGCGGGCCCCAATTTCTACGAGCAGTACTTC
TRBV3-1	12	many	TRBJ2-3	NA	CASSFQGDTQYF	TGTGCCAGCAGCTTTCAGGGGGATACGCAGTATTTT
TRBV7-9	14	NA	TRBJ1-2	NA	CASSLGPPNYGYTF	TGTGCCAGCAGCTTAGGGCCCCCTAACTATGGCTACACCTTC
TRBV4-1	14	few	TRBJ1-5	NA	CASSLLQGGQPQHF	TGCGCCAGCAGTCTGCTTCAGGGAGGTCAGCCCCAGCATTTT
TRBV7-2	15	many	TRBJ2-1	TRBD2	CASSSSGASYNEQFF	TGTGCCAGCAGCTCTAGCGGGGCCTCCTACAATGAGCAGTTCTTC
TRBV7-3	13	many	TRBJ1-1	NA	CASSGSLNTEAFF	TGTGCCAGCAGTGGGAGTTTGAACACTGAAGCTTTCTTT
TRBV19	14	NA	TRBJ2-1	NA	CASRAAAPYNEQFF	TGTGCCAGTAGGGCCGCGGCTCCTTACAATGAGCAGTTCTTC
TRBV30	15	few	TRBJ2-3	NA	CARSEGRALGDTQYF	TGTGCCCGAAGTGAAGGCAGGGCCTTAGGGGATACGCAGTATTTT
TRBV27	17	few	TRBJ2-3	NA	CASSLGQERLRTDTQYF	TGTGCCAGCAGTTTGGGCCAGGAGCGACTCCGCACAGATACGCAGTATTTT
TRBV29-1	13	NA	TRBJ2-3	NA	CSVPGFSTDTQYF	TGCAGCGTTCCCGGGTTTAGCACAGATACGCAGTATTTT
TRBV24-1	13	NA	TRBJ2-5	TRBD2	CATSDAGGETQYF	TGTGCCACCAGTGATGCGGGAGGGGAGACCCAGTACTTC
TRBV6-1	16	many	TRBJ2-7	NA	CATKPLGGRTTYEQYF	TGTGCCACCAAACCATTGGGGGGCAGGACCACCTACGAGCAGTACTTC
TRBV4-3	14	many	TRBJ1-5	NA	CASSQDHRNQPQHF	TGCGCCAGCAGCCAAGATCACAGGAATCAGCCCCAGCATTTT
TRBV11-3	14	many	TRBJ2-3	NA	CASSLVGGPDTQYF	TGTGCCAGCAGCTTAGTCGGAGGCCCAGATACGCAGTATTTT